This TCR beta chain appears in the sequencing data of a study of T-cell reconstitution after alpha-beta-depleted transplantation in children. General observations from the study: Reportedly, only several hundred clones from non-depleted graft cells drove alpha-beta T-cell counts at about two months.

A note on this clonotype: Its antigen is not identified.

The CDR3 totals 13 residues. Trimming shortened V by 0 bases and J by 12 bases, and 15 bases separated the two germline ends. Germline lookup yields CDR1 DFQATT and CDR2 SNEGSKA (reference sequence). This sample's TCRbeta library carried unique molecular identifier barcodes. TCRdb processed the PCR reads anew with MiXCR; each CDR3 protein has one entry. The sample lists roughly 310,000 distinct CDR3 sequences, about a quarter occurring once. Material: PBMCs, mostly from graft donor cells, obtained 180 days after TCRalphabeta/CD19-depleted stem cell transplant. The sequence derives from a male patient between 5 and 17 years old who had a stem cell transplant for acute lymphoblastic leukemia, so the T cells may come from the graft donor. The chain recombines TRBV20-1 with TRBJ2-1, with D possibly matching TRBD2 (5 bases). CDR3 coding DNA: TGCAGTGCTAGAGATCGAGTAGCTGGAGGGCAGTTCTTC. It codes for CSARDRVAGGQFF.